This entry concerns a single T cell receptor (beta chain). Trimming left V 4 bases short and J 8 bases short, with 11 bases between. The CDR3 contains 12 residues. The germline CDR1 and CDR2 sequences are MDHEN and SYDVKM. This sample was included in a study of T cells in narcolepsy. Assay used: immunoSEQ multiplex PCR; TCRdb lists only in-frame clones, some missing. The data contain about 34,000 clones, roughly 80% of them singletons. The gene calls are TRBV28 and TRBJ1-2; D unresolved. The source is a human donor with narcolepsy. The sequencing sample was made of CD45RA- memory CD4+ T cells from PBMCs. The CDR3: CASSSVVDGYTF. In nucleotides, the CDR3 is TGTGCCAGCAGTTCCGTGGTAGACGGCTACACCTTC.